The source of this T cell receptor beta chain is a study of T-cell memory formation after mild COVID-19. Study summary: Across donors, TCR clusters were largely donor specific.

The study's findings and limits: Later expanders leaned toward CD4+, whereas clones contracting from day 15 to 85 were balanced CD4/CD8.

Libraries for TCRalpha and TCRbeta carried sample barcodes and unique molecular identifiers via 5'RACE. TCRdb re-derived calls from the 5' RACE reads in MiXCR, one entry per CDR3 protein. Of 250,000 or so distinct CDR3 sequences in the sample, 15% to 20% were seen once. Germline-derived CDR1 and CDR2 are SGHTA and FQGNSA. This CDR3 contains 14 residues. Trimming shortened V by 5 bases and J by 0 bases, and 10 bases separated the two germline ends. Points on this clonotype: The antigen is undetermined.

This clonotype originated in a man younger than 35 who had mild COVID-19 (a few samples of this study predate the infection). Cell type and time point are not known. Sequencing was done on a sample of PBMCs or a T cell subset sorted from them (not recorded which). The rearrangement links TRBV7-2 to TRBJ1-2; D not certain. The chain's CDR3 is CASSDQTANYGYTF. CDR3 bases: TGTGCCAGCAGCGACCAGACGGCTAACTATGGCTACACCTTC.